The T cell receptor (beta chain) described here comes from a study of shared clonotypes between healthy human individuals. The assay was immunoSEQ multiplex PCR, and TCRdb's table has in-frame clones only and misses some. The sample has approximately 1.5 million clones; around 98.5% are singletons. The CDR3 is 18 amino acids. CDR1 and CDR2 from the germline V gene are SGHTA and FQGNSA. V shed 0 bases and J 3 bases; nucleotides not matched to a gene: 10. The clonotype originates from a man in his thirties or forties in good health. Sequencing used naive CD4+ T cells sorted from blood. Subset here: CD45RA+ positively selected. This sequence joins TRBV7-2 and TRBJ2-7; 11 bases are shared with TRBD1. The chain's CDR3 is CASSLAPNPGQGDYEQYF. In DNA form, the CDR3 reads TGTGCCAGCAGCTTAGCGCCAAATCCGGGACAGGGGGACTACGAGCAGTACTTC.